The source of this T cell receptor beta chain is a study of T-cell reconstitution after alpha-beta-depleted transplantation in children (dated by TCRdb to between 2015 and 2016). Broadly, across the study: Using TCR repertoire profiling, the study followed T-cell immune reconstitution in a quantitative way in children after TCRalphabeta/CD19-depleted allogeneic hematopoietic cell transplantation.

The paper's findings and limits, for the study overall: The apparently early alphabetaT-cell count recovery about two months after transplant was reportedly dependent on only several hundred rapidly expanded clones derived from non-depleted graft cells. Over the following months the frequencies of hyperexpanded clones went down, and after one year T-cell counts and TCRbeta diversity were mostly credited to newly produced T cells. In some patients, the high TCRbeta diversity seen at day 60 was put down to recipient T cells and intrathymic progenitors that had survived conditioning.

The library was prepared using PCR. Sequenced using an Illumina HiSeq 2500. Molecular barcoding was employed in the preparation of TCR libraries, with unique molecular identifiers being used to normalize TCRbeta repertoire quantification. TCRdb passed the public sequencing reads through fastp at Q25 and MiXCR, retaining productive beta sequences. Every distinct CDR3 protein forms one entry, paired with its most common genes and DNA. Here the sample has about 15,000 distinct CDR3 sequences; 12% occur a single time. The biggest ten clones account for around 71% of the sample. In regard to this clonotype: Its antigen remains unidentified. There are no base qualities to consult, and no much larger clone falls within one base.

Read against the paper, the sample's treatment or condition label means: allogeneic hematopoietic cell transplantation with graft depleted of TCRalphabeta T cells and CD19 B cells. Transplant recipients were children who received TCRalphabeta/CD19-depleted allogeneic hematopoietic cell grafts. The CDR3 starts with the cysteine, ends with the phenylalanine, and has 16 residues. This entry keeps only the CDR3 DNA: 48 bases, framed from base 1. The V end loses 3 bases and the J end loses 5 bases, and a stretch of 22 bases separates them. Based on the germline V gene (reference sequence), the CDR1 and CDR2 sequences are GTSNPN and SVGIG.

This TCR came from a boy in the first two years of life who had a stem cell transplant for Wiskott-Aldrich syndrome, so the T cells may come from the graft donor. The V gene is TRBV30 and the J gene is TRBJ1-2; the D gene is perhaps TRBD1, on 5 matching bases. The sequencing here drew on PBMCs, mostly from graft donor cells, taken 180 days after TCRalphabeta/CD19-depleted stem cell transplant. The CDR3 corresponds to CAWRTHPTAAGYGYTF. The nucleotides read TGTGCCTGGAGGACTCACCCGACAGCTGCCGGTTATGGCTACACCTTC.